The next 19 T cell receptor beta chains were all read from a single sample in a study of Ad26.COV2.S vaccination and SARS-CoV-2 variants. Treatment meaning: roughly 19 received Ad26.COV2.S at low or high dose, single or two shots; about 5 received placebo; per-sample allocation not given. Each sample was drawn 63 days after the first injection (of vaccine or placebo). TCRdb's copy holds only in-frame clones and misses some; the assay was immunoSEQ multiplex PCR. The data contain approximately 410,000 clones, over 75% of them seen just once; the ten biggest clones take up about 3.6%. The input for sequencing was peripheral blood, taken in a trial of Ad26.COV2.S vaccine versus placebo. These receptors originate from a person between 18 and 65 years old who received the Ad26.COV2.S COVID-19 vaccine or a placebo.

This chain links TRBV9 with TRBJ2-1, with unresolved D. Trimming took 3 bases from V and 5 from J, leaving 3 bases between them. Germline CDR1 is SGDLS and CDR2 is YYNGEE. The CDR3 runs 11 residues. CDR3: CASSANNEQFF. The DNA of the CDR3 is TGTGCCAGCAGCGCCAACAATGAGCAGTTCTTC.

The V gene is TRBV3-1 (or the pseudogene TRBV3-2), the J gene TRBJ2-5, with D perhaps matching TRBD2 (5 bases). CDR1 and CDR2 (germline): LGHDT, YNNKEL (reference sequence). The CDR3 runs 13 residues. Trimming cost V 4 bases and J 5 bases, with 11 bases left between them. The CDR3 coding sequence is TGTGCCAGCAGCCCGCCTCCGGGGGAGACCCAGTACTTC. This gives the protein CASSPPPGETQYF.

The CDR3 region is CASSLTGGRSNTGELFF. As DNA, the CDR3 is TGTGCCAGCAGCTTAACAGGGGGACGCTCGAACACCGGGGAGCTGTTTTTT. The V gene is TRBV7-3, the J gene TRBJ2-2, with a possible D match to TRBD1 (6 bases). The CDR3 loop spans 17 amino acids. The germline V gene has CDR1 SGHTA and CDR2 FQGTGA. Trimming took off 0 bases at V and 0 bases at J, with 11 bases between the two ends.

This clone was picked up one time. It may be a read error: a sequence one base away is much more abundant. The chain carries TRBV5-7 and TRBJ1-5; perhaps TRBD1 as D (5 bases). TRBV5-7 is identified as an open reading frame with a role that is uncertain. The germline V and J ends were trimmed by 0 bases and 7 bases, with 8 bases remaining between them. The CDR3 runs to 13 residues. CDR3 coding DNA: TGTGCCAGCAGCTTGGCCCCAGGGCAGCCCCAGCATTTT. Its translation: CASSLAPGQPQHF.

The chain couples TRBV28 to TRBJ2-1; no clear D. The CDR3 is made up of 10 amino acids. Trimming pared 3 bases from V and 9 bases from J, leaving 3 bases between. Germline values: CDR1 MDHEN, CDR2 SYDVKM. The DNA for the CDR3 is TGTGCCAGCAGTTTGAGTGAGCAGTTCTTC. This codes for CASSLSEQFF.

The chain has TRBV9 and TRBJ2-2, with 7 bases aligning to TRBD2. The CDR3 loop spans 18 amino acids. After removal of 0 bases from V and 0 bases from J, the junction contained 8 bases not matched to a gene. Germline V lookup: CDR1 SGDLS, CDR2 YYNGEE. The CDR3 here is CASSVGASGETNTGELFF. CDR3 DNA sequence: TGTGCCAGCAGCGTAGGAGCTAGCGGCGAGACGAACACCGGGGAGCTGTTTTTT.

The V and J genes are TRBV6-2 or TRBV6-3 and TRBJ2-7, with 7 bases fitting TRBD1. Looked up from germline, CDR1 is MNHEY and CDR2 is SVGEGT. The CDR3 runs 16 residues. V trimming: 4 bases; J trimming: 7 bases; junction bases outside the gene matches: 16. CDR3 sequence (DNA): TGTGCCAGCAGTTTCAACTTAGGGACAGACTTTGGGGAGCAGTACTTC. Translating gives CASSFNLGTDFGEQYF.

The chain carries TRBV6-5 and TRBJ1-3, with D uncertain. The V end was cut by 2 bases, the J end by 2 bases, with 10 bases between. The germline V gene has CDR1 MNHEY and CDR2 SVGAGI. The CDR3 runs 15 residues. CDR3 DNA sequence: TGTGCCAGCAGTTACGAAACGACCACTGGAAACACCATATATTTT. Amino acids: CASSYETTTGNTIYF.

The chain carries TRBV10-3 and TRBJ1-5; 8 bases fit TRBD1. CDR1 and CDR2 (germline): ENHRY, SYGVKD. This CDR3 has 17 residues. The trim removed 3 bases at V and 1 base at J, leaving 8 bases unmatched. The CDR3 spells CAISDPRQGSSNQPQHF. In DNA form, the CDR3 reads TGTGCCATCAGTGATCCGCGACAGGGGTCAAGCAATCAGCCCCAGCATTTT.

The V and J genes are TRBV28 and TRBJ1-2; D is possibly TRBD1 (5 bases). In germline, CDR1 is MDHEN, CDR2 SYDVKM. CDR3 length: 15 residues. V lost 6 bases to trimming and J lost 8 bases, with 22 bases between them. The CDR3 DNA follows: TGTGCCAGCAGAGTGCCCCTTATCGGGGGAGAAGGCTACACCTTC. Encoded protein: CASRVPLIGGEGYTF.

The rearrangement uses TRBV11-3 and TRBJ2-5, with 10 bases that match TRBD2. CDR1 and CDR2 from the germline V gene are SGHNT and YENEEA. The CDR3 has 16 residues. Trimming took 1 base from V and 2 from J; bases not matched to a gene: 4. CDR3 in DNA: TGTGCCAGCAGCTTAGGCCCTAGCGGGGGTCAAGAGACCCAGTACTTC. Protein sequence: CASSLGPSGGQETQYF. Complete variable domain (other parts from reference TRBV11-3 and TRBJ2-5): EAGVVQSPRYKIIEKKQPVAFWCNPISGHNTLYWYLQNLGQGPELLIRYENEEAVDDSQLPKDRFSAERLKGVDSTLKIQPAELGDSAVYLCASSLGPSGGQETQYFGPGTRLLVL.

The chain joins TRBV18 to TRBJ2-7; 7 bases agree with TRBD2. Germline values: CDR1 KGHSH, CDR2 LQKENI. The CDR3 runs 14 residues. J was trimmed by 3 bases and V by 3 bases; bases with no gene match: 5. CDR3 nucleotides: TGTGCCAGCTCACCGGGAGCGGGGAACTACGAGCAGTACTTC. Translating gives CASSPGAGNYEQYF.

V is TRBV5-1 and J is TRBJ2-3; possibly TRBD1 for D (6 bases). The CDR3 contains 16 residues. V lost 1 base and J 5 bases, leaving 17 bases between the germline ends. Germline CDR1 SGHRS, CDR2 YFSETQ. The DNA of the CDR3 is TGCGCCAGCAGCTTGCTTTGGACCAGGGGTGGAGATACGCAGTATTTT. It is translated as CASSLLWTRGGDTQYF.

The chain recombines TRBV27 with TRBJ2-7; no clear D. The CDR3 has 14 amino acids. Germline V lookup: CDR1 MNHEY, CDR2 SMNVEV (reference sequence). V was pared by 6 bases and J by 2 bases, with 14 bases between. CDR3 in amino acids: CASSTDLKAYEQYF. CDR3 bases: TGTGCCAGCAGCACCGACCTCAAAGCCTACGAGCAGTACTTC.

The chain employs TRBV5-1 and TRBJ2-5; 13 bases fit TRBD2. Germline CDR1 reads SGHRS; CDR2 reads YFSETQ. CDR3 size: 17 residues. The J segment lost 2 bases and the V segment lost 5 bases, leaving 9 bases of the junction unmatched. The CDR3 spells CASRFGTSGTPQETQYF. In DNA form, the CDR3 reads TGCGCCAGCAGATTTGGGACTAGCGGGACCCCACAAGAGACCCAGTACTTC. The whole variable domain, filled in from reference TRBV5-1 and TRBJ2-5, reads KAGVTQTPRYLIKTRGQQVTLSCSPISGHRSVSWYQQTPGQGLQFLFEYFSETQRNKGNFPGRFSGRQFSNSRSEMNVSTLELGDSALYLCASRFGTSGTPQETQYFGPGTRLLVL.

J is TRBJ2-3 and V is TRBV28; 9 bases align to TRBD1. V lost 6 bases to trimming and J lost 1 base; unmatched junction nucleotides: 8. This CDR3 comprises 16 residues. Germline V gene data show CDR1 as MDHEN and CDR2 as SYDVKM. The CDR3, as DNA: TGTGCCAGCAGCCCACAGGGGGCGGACGGCACAGATACGCAGTATTTT. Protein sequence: CASSPQGADGTDTQYF.

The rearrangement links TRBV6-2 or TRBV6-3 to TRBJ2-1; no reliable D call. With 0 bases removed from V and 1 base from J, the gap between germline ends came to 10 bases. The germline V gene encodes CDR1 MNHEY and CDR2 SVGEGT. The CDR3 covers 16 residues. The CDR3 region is CASSYSIQASYNEQFF. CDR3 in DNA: TGTGCCAGCAGTTACTCTATCCAGGCTTCCTACAATGAGCAGTTCTTC.

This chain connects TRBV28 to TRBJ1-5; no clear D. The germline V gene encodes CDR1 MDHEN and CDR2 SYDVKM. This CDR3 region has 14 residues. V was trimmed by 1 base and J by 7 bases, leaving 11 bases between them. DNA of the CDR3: TGTGCCAGCAGTTTATTCCGGGATAGGCAGCCCCAGCATTTT. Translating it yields CASSLFRDRQPQHF.

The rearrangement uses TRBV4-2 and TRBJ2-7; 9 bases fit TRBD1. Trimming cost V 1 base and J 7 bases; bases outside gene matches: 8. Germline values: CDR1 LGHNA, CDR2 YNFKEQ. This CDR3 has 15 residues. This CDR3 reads CASSQVQGAPGEQYF. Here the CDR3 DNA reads TGTGCCAGCAGCCAAGTACAGGGGGCGCCTGGTGAGCAGTACTTC.